This TCR beta chain is drawn from a study of OX40 agonist ivuxolimab in advanced cancers. Trimming left V 6 bases short and J 1 base short, with 12 bases between. In germline, CDR1 is MDHEN, CDR2 SYDVKM. The CDR3 is made up of 14 amino acids. Sequencing used immunoSEQ multiplex PCR; TCRdb keeps in-frame clones, though not all of them. This sample has approximately 58,000 clones, with 70% to 90% found just once. The source material was CD4+ or CD8+ T cells sorted from blood, sampled in a trial of the OX40 agonist ivuxolimab. This TCR was recovered from an adult with an advanced solid tumor such as melanoma, head and neck, liver or kidney cancer. V is TRBV28 and J is TRBJ2-5; D is uncertain. CDR3 nucleotides: TGTGCCAGCAGACCCGACACCGCCCAAGAGACCCAGTACTTC. Encoded protein: CASRPDTAQETQYF.